Sequencing of this T cell receptor beta chain was carried out in a study of T cell repertoires in cytomegalovirus infection. Study-level results: Carriage of CMV together with the relevant HLA was identifiable through cumulative public TCR beta family frequency. Clonotype analysis showed dominance of the ex vivo response by HLA-C-restricted CMV-specific TCR beta clonotypes.

TCRdb redid the calling of the reads with MiXCR, one entry per CDR3 protein. The table records 400,000 or so distinct CDR3 sequences, roughly a third of them present only once. This clonotype was observed a few times. The antigen is not known. Sequences were obtained from PBMCs. The sequence derives from a human donor in good health (CMV status not recorded). Some clones in this sample may be carry-over from other donors' samples.

CDR3 DNA sequence: TGTGCCAGCAGCGGGGGACTAGCGGGGGGAGGCTCCTACGAGCAGTACTTC. Protein product: CASSGGLAGGGSYEQYF. The V gene is TRBV5-4, the J gene TRBJ2-7, with TRBD2 matching over 15 bases. The ends lost 4 bases at V and 0 bases at J; junction bases unmatched: 5. Germline values: CDR1 SGHNT, CDR2 YYREEE (reference sequence). This CDR3 has 17 residues.